This T cell receptor beta chain was sequenced in a study of immune evolution from preneoplasia to lung adenocarcinoma. In the study overall: HLA loss of heterozygosity: 5.5% to 8.5% AIS, about 14% MIA, over 30% ADC, none AAH.

Using immunoSEQ multiplex PCR, the repertoire was profiled, and TCRdb retains in-frame clones only, with some absent. The table has approximately 12,000 clones, 86% seen once. The sequence derives from a person aged 70 to 85 with invasive lung adenocarcinoma. Sequencing input: FFPE invasive lung adenocarcinoma tissue.

CDR3 region: CASSLSASEETQYF. The CDR3 region has the DNA TGTGCCAGCAGCTTGAGCGCTAGTGAAGAGACCCAGTACTTC. The gene calls are TRBV5-4 and TRBJ2-5; D uncertain. The CDR3 totals 14 residues. Trimming stripped 1 base from V and 3 bases from J, with 10 bases between. The germline gives CDR1 SGHNT, CDR2 YYREEE (reference sequence).